Here is one T cell receptor beta chain with its context. Its antigen is unidentified. CDR3 length: 12 amino acids. Between the trimmed V and J ends, which lost 7 bases and 4 bases, there was a span of 10 bases. From germline, CDR1 is MNHEY and CDR2 SVGEGT. This sample was taken from a study of early T cells in non-severe SARS-CoV-2 infection. Background on the study: Unpaired chains resulted from sequencing bulk RNA of unsorted whole blood.

Study results and limitations: Private and CD4 specificities were missed by VDJdb matching, which favored anti-spike CD8 responses.

cDNA molecules, individually, were tagged with unique molecular identifiers. Via MiXCR, TCRdb re-called the 5' RACE reads, giving one row per CDR3 protein. Found here are more than 65,000 distinct CDR3 sequences, under 15% of them singletons; the top ten hold 2.5% to 3.5%. The sequencing used whole blood, collected at baseline. The receptor comes from an adult who was a healthcare worker with PCR-confirmed SARS-CoV-2 infection or an uninfected control (not recorded which). The chain joins TRBV6-2 or TRBV6-3 to TRBJ1-1, with unresolved D. CDR3 residues: CASNYGVTEAFF. In DNA, the CDR3 is TGTGCCAGCAACTATGGGGTCACTGAAGCTTTCTTT.